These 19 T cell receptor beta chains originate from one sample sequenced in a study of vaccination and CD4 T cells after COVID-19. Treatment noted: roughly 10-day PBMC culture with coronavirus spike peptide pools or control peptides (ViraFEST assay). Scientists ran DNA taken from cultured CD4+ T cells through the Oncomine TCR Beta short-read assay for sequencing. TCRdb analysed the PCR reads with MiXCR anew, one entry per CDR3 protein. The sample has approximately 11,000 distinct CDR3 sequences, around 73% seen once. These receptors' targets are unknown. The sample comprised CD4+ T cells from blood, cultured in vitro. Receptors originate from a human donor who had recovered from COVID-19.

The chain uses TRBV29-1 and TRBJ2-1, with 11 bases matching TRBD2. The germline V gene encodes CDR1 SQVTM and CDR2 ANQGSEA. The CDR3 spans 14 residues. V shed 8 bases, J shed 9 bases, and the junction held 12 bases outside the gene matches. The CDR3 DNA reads TGCAGCTTTCGGACTAGCGGGCTCTCGGGTGAGCAGTTCTTC. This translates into CSFRTSGLSGEQFF.

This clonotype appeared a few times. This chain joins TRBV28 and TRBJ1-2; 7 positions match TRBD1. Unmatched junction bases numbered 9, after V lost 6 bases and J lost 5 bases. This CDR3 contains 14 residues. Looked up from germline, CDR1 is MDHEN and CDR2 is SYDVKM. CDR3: CASRPTGLHYGYTF. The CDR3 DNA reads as TGTGCCAGCAGACCGACAGGGCTTCATTATGGCTACACCTTC.

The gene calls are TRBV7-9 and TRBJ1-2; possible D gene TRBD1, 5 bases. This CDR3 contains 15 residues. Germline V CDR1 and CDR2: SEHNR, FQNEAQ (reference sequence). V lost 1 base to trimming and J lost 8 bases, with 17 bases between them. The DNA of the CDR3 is TGTGCCAGCAGCTTAGTATTCGGTGGAGGGACCGGCTACACCTTC. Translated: CASSLVFGGGTGYTF.

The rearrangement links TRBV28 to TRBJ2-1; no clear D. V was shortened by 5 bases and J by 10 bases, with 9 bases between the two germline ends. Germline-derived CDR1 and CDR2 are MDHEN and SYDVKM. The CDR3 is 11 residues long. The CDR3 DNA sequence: TGTGCCAGCAGTCCTATAGGGGAGCAGTTCTTC. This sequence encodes CASSPIGEQFF.

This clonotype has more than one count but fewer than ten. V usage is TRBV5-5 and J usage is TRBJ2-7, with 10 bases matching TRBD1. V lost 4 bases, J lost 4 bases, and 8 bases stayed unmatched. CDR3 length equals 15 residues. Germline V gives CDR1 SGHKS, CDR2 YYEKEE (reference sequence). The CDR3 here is CASSPGTGAPYEQYF. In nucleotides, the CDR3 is TGTGCCAGCAGCCCCGGGACAGGGGCCCCGTACGAGCAGTACTTC.

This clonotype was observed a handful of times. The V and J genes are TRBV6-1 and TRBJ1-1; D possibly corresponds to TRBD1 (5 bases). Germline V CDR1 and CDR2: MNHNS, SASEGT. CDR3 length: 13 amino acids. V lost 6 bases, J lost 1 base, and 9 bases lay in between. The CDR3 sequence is CASRRTGNTEAFF. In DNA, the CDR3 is TGTGCCAGCAGACGAACAGGGAACACTGAAGCTTTCTTT.

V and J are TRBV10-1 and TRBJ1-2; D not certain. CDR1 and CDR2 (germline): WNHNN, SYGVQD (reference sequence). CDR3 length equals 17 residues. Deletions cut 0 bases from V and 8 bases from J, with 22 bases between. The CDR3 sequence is CASSESKGEEWVSGYTF. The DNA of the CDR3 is TGCGCCAGCAGTGAGTCGAAGGGAGAGGAATGGGTCTCCGGCTACACCTTC.

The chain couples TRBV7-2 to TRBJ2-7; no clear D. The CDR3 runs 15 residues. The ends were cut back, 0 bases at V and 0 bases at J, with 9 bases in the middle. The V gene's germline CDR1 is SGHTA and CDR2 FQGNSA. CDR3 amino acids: CASSLATTSSYEQYF. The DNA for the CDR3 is TGTGCCAGCAGCTTAGCTACTACCAGCTCCTACGAGCAGTACTTC.

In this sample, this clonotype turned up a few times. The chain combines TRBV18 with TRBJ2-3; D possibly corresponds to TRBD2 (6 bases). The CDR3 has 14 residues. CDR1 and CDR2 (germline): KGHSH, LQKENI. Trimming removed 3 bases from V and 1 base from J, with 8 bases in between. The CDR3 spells CASSPVAGTDTQYF. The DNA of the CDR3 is TGTGCCAGCTCACCTGTAGCGGGCACAGATACGCAGTATTTT.

This CDR3 reads CSARGGREQYF. The CDR3 DNA sequence: TGCAGTGCTAGAGGAGGGAGGGAGCAGTACTTC. This chain links TRBV20-1 with TRBJ2-7, with a possible D match to TRBD2 (6 bases). The CDR3 sequence is 11 residues long. The germline CDR1 and CDR2 sequences are DFQATT and SNEGSKA (reference sequence). V dropped 1 base and J dropped 7 bases, with 8 bases sitting between them.

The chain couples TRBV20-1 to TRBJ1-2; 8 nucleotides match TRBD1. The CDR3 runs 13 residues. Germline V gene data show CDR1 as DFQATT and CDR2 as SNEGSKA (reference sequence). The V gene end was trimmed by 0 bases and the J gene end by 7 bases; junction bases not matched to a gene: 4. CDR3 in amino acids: CSARDPRGLGYTF. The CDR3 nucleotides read TGCAGTGCTAGAGATCCCAGGGGGCTTGGCTACACCTTC.

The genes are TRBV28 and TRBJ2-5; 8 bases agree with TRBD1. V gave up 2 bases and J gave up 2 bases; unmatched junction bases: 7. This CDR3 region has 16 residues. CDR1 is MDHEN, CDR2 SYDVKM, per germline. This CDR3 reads CASSLATGGGQETQYF. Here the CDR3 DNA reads TGTGCCAGCAGTTTAGCCACAGGGGGAGGACAAGAGACCCAGTACTTC.

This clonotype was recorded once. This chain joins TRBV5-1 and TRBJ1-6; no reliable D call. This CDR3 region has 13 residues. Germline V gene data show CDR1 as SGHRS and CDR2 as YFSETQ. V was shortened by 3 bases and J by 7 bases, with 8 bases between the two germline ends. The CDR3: CASSSDPNSPLHF. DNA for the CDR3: TGCGCCAGCAGCTCGGACCCGAATTCACCCCTCCACTTT. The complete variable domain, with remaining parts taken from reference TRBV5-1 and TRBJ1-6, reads KAGVTQTPRYLIKTRGQQVTLSCSPISGHRSVSWYQQTPGQGLQFLFEYFSETQRNKGNFPGRFSGRQFSNSRSEMNVSTLELGDSALYLCASSSDPNSPLHFGNGTRLTVT.

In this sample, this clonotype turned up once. The CDR3 loop reads CASSLGLGGPVTDTQYF. CDR3 nucleotides: TGTGCCAGCAGCTTAGGCCTGGGAGGGCCTGTCACAGATACGCAGTATTTT. The V call is TRBV7-9, the J call TRBJ2-3; the match to TRBD2 covers 7 bases. Germline CDR1 and CDR2: SEHNR and FQNEAQ (reference sequence). Trimming removed 1 base from V and 2 bases from J; junction bases left unmatched: 9. The CDR3 is 17 amino acids. The full variable domain, rest sourced from reference TRBV7-9 and TRBJ2-3, is DTGVSQNPRHKITKRGQNVTFRCDPISEHNRLYWYRQTLGQGPEFLTYFQNEAQLEKSRLLSDRFSAERPKGSFSTLEIQRTEQGDSAMYLCASSLGLGGPVTDTQYFGPGTRLTVL.

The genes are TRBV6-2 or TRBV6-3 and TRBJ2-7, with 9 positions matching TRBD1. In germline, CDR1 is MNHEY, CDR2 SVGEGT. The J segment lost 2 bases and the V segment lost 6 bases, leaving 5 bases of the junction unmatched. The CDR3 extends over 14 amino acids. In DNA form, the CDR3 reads TGTGCCAGCAGGGCGGACAGGGGCCCCTACGAGCAGTACTTC. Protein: CASRADRGPYEQYF.

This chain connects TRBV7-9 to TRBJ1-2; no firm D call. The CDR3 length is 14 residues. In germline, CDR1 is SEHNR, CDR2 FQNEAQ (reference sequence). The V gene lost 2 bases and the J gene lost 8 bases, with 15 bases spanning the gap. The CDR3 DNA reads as TGTGCCAGCAGCTTAAGTTTGGGAGGTAGCGGCTACACCTTC. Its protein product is CASSLSLGGSGYTF.

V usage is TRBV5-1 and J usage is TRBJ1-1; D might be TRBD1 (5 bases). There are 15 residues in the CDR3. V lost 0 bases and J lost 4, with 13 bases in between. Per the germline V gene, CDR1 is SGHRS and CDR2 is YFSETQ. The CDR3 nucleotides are TGCGCCAGCAGCTTGGTGGGGGGGTCGGGCACTGAAGCTTTCTTT. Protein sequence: CASSLVGGSGTEAFF.

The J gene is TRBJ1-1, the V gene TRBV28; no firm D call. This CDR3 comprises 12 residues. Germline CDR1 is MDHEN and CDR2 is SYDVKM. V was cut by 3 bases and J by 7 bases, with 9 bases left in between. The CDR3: CASSLNLNEAFF. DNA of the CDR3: TGTGCCAGCAGTTTGAATTTGAATGAAGCTTTCTTT.

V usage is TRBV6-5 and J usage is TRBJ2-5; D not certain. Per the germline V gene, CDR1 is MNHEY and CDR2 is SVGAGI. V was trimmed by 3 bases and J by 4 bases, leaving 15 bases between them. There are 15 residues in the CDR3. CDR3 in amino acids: CASSYTGRRVETQYF. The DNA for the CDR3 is TGTGCCAGCAGTTATACGGGCCGCCGGGTAGAGACCCAGTACTTC.